This T cell receptor beta chain was found in a study of blood T cell repertoires in COVID-19. Recovery meant two consecutive negative NP/OP PCR tests, professional clearance, or resolved symptoms. Germline V gene data show CDR1 as SGDLS and CDR2 as YYNGEE. The V end lost 4 bases, the J end lost 0 bases, and 11 bases lay between the germline ends. CDR3 size: 15 residues. TCRdb keeps only in-frame clones here, not all; method: immunoSEQ multiplex PCR. The table includes roughly 270,000 clones, 85% detected once. The TCR sequence derives from a woman aged 45-60 years who had recovered from COVID-19. This rearrangement joins TRBV9 to TRBJ2-1; D is ambiguous. Sequenced sample: PBMCs or T cells enriched from blood (not recorded which). The CDR3 DNA reads as TGTGCCAGCAGCCTCGGGTCTTTCTCCTACAATGAGCAGTTCTTC. Its translation is CASSLGSFSYNEQFF.